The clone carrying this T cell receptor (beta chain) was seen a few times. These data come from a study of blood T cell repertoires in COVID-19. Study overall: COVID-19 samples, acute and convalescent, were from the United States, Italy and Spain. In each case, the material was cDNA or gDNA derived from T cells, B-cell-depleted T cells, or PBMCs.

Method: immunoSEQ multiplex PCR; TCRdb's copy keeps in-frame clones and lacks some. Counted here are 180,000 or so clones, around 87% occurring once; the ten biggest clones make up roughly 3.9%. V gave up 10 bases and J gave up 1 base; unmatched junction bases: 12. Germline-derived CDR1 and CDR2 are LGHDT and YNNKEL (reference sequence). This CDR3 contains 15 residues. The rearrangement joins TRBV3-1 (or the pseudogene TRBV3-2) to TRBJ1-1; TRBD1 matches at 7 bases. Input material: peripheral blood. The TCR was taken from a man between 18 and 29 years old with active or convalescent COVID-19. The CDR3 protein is CATKLSDRPNTEAFF. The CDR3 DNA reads TGTGCCACCAAACTATCGGACAGGCCGAACACTGAAGCTTTCTTT.